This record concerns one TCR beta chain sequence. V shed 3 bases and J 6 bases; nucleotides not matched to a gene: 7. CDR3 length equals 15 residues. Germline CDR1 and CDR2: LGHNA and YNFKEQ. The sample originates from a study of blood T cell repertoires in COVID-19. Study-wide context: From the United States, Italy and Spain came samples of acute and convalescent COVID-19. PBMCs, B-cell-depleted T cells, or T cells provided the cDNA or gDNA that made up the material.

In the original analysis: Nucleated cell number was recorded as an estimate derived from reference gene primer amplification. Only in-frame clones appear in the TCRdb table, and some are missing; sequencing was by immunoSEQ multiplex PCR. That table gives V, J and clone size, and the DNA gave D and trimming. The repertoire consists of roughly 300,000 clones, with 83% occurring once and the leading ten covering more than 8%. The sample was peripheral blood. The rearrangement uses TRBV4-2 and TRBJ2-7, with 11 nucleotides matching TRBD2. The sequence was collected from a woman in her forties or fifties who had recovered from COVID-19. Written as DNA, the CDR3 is TGTGCCAGCAGCCAGGAGGGGCTAGCGGGAGGCGAGCAGTACTTC. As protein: CASSQEGLAGGEQYF.